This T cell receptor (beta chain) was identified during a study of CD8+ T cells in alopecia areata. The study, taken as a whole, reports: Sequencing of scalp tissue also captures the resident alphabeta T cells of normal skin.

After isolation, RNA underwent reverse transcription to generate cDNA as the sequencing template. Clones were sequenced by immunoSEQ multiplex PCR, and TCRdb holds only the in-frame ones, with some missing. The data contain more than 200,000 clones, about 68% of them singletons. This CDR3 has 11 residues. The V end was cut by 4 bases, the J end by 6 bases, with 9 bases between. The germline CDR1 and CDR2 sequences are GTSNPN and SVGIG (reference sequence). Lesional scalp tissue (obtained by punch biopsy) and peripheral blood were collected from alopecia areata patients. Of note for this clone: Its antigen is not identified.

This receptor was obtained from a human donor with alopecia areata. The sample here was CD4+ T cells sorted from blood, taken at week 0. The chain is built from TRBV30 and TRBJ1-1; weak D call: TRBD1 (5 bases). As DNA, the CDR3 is TGTGCCTGGACTATAGGGGCTGAAGCTTTCTTT. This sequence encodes CAWTIGAEAFF.